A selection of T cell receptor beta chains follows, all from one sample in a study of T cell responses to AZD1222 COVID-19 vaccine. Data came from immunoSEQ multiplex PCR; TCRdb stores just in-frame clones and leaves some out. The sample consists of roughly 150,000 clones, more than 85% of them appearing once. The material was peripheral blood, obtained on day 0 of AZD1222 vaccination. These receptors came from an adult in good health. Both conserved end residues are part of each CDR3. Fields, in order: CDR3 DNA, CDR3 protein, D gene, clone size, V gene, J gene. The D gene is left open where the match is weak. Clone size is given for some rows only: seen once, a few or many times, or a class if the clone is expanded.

DNA: TGTGCCAGCAAAACCGGGACAGGGGGCGCAGGTGGCTACACCTTC
CDR3: CASKTGTGGAGGYTF
D: TRBD1
size: -
V: TRBV6-5
J: TRBJ1-2

DNA: TGCGCCAGCAGCCCCCTTCCGGGACTAGCGGGGCGGGAGACCCAGTACTTC
CDR3: CASSPLPGLAGRETQYF
D: TRBD2
size: -
V: TRBV5-1
J: TRBJ2-5

DNA: TGTGCCAGCAGTCGATACAGGGAGACCGGGGAGCTGTTTTTT
CDR3: CASSRYRETGELFF
D: -
size: -
V: TRBV11-2
J: TRBJ2-2

DNA: TGTGCCAGCAGCTTGGAGGGGACCCCCTATGGCTACACCTTC
CDR3: CASSLEGTPYGYTF
D: -
size: -
V: TRBV5-4
J: TRBJ1-2

DNA: TGCGCCAGCAGCTTGGGCGGGAGGGCCGAGGAGACCCAGTACTTC
CDR3: CASSLGGRAEETQYF
D: TRBD2
size: -
V: TRBV5-1
J: TRBJ2-5

DNA: TGTGCCAGCAGTTTATACCGCGGGGAGCTGTTTTTT
CDR3: CASSLYRGELFF
D: -
size: -
V: TRBV12-3/TRBV12-4
J: TRBJ2-2

DNA: TGTGCCAGCAGTCCGGACAGGGCTGGACGAAAACTGTTTTTT
CDR3: CASSPDRAGRKLFF
D: TRBD1
size: -
V: TRBV7-9
J: TRBJ1-4

DNA: TGTGCCAGCAGTTCACAGGGACTACTAAAGACCCAGTACTTC
CDR3: CASSSQGLLKTQYF
D: -
size: once
V: TRBV6-2/TRBV6-3
J: TRBJ2-5

DNA: TGCGCCAGCAGCTTGGATTCGGGAGCGGTAGATACGCAGTATTTT
CDR3: CASSLDSGAVDTQYF
D: -
size: once
V: TRBV5-1
J: TRBJ2-3

DNA: TGTGCCACCAGCGATGGGGTCTATAACGGGGCCAACGTCCTGACTTTC
CDR3: CATSDGVYNGANVLTF
D: -
size: once
V: TRBV24-1
J: TRBJ2-6

DNA: TGTGCCAGCAGCCCGGGGACAGGGTTGCAGGAAAAACTGTTTTTT
CDR3: CASSPGTGLQEKLFF
D: TRBD1
size: -
V: TRBV5-4
J: TRBJ1-4

DNA: TGCGCCAGCAGCAGACAGGGGGAGGACACTGAAGCTTTCTTT
CDR3: CASSRQGEDTEAFF
D: TRBD1
size: -
V: TRBV5-1
J: TRBJ1-1

DNA: TGTGCCAGCAGCTTAGCCCCTCGGACTAGCGGTACCTACAATGAGCAGTTCTTC
CDR3: CASSLAPRTSGTYNEQFF
D: TRBD2
size: once
V: TRBV13
J: TRBJ2-1

DNA: TGCGCCAGCAGCTTATCGGGCAGCGCCTCTGGAAACACCATATATTTT
CDR3: CASSLSGSASGNTIYF
D: -
size: -
V: TRBV5-1
J: TRBJ1-3

DNA: TGTGCCAGCAGCTACCGATCACAGGGGAACTCTGGAAACACCATATATTTT
CDR3: CASSYRSQGNSGNTIYF
D: TRBD1
size: -
V: TRBV7-2
J: TRBJ1-3

DNA: TGTGCCAGCAGCAAGGGACAGGGCGATGAAAAACTGTTTTTT
CDR3: CASSKGQGDEKLFF
D: TRBD1
size: -
V: TRBV5-4
J: TRBJ1-4

DNA: TGTGCCACCAAGGGGACAGTTCTCTACTATGGCTACACCTTC
CDR3: CATKGTVLYYGYTF
D: TRBD1
size: -
V: TRBV19
J: TRBJ1-2

DNA: TGTGCCAGCAGCGCACCTACAGGGGCTCGTCAGCCCCAGCATTTT
CDR3: CASSAPTGARQPQHF
D: -
size: -
V: TRBV21-1
J: TRBJ1-5

DNA: TGTGCCAGCAGGTCCGCCGGGAGCTCCTACGAGCAGTACTTC
CDR3: CASRSAGSSYEQYF
D: -
size: few
V: TRBV6-5
J: TRBJ2-7

DNA: TGCAGCGTTGTTGTTAGGGGCGGGGATAACACTGAAGCTTTCTTT
CDR3: CSVVVRGGDNTEAFF
D: -
size: -
V: TRBV29-1
J: TRBJ1-1

DNA: TGTGCCAGCAGTCCCCAGGGGTGGGATGATACGCAGTATTTT
CDR3: CASSPQGWDDTQYF
D: -
size: -
V: TRBV6-5
J: TRBJ2-3

DNA: TGTGCCAGCAGCTTGGGGGCGGGGCACGATCAGCCCCAGCATTTT
CDR3: CASSLGAGHDQPQHF
D: -
size: -
V: TRBV5-4
J: TRBJ1-5

DNA: TGTGCCAGCAGTCAAACCATCGGTACCCAGGACGCGGGGCTAAGAGAAAAACTGTTTTTT
CDR3: CASSQTIGTQDAGLREKLFF
D: -
size: -
V: TRBV27
J: TRBJ1-4

DNA: TGCAGCGTTGGCCAGAGAATCACCGGGGAGCTGTTTTTT
CDR3: CSVGQRITGELFF
D: -
size: -
V: TRBV29-1
J: TRBJ2-2

DNA: TGTGCCAGCAGTGAATCGACAGGGCCGTACACTGAAGCTTTCTTT
CDR3: CASSESTGPYTEAFF
D: TRBD1
size: -
V: TRBV2
J: TRBJ1-1

DNA: TGTGCCAGCAGCTTGGTAGCCTACGAGCAGTACTTC
CDR3: CASSLVAYEQYF
D: -
size: few
V: TRBV5-6
J: TRBJ2-7

DNA: TGTGCCAGCACGGGGGTCCACGAGCAGTACTTC
CDR3: CASTGVHEQYF
D: -
size: -
V: TRBV3-1/TRBV3-2
J: TRBJ2-7

DNA: TGCGCCAGCAGCCAAGATACCGGACGCGAGCAGTACTTC
CDR3: CASSQDTGREQYF
D: -
size: -
V: TRBV4-3
J: TRBJ2-7

DNA: TGCGCCAGCAAGGCAGGGACCCTCTCCTACGAGCAGTACTTC
CDR3: CASKAGTLSYEQYF
D: -
size: -
V: TRBV5-1
J: TRBJ2-7

DNA: TGTGCCAGCAGCCTCCTCATGGCAGGGACTAATGAAAAACTGTTTTTT
CDR3: CASSLLMAGTNEKLFF
D: -
size: once
V: TRBV7-2
J: TRBJ1-4

DNA: TGCGCCAGCAGCTCCCGGACAGGATCAGAGACCCAGTACTTC
CDR3: CASSSRTGSETQYF
D: TRBD1
size: -
V: TRBV5-1
J: TRBJ2-5

DNA: TGTGCCAGCAGCTTGGTTGGGGTCCACGAGCAGTACTTC
CDR3: CASSLVGVHEQYF
D: -
size: -
V: TRBV5-4
J: TRBJ2-7

DNA: TGTGCCAGCAGCCTACAGGGGGGGACCACTGAAGCTTTCTTT
CDR3: CASSLQGGTTEAFF
D: TRBD1
size: -
V: TRBV7-9
J: TRBJ1-1

DNA: TGTGCCAGCGTTGCTCAGGGGTTGGTCTATGGCTACACCTTC
CDR3: CASVAQGLVYGYTF
D: -
size: -
V: TRBV6-5
J: TRBJ1-2

DNA: TGTGCCAGCTCAAGAGGGGCCCTTGGGGGCTACACCTTC
CDR3: CASSRGALGGYTF
D: -
size: -
V: TRBV6-5
J: TRBJ1-2

DNA: TGTGCCAGCAGTTCTTACGGGGACCCCCAAGAGACCCAGTACTTC
CDR3: CASSSYGDPQETQYF
D: -
size: -
V: TRBV28
J: TRBJ2-5

DNA: TGTGCCAGTAGTATTAGGCGGGACAGAGGCGTGATGTATCAGCCCCAGCATTTT
CDR3: CASSIRRDRGVMYQPQHF
D: TRBD1
size: -
V: TRBV19
J: TRBJ1-5

DNA: TGTGCCAGCAGCCAAGATAGTGTATGGTCAGCTTTCTTT
CDR3: CASSQDSVWSAFF
D: -
size: -
V: TRBV3-1/TRBV3-2
J: TRBJ1-1

DNA: TGTGCCAGCAGCGTAGGCGGGGACAATCAGCCCCAGCATTTT
CDR3: CASSVGGDNQPQHF
D: -
size: -
V: TRBV9
J: TRBJ1-5

DNA: TGTGCCAGCGAGCTGAACACTGAAGCTTTCTTT
CDR3: CASELNTEAFF
D: -
size: -
V: TRBV5-5
J: TRBJ1-1

DNA: TGTGCCAGCAGCTTCCCGAGCTCCTACGAGCAGTACTTC
CDR3: CASSFPSSYEQYF
D: -
size: -
V: TRBV5-4
J: TRBJ2-7